The 7 T cell receptor beta chains presented below share a single source sample, sequenced in a study of blood T cell repertoires in COVID-19. Some clones are missing from TCRdb's copy, which holds only in-frame ones; the method was immunoSEQ multiplex PCR. The sample gives under 350,000 clones, around 86% of which show up once; 13% is in the top ten. The sample was peripheral blood. These receptors were obtained from a human donor in a cohort sampled during active COVID-19.

The V gene is TRBV12-3 or TRBV12-4, the J gene TRBJ1-2; D call uncertain. V lost 5 bases, J lost 0 bases, and 4 bases lay in between. This CDR3 contains 12 residues. The CDR3, as DNA: TGTGCCAGCAGTCCTACTAACTATGGCTACACCTTC. It codes for CASSPTNYGYTF.

The chain recombines TRBV6-5 with TRBJ1-1, with a possible D match to TRBD1 (6 bases). V lost 4 bases and J 1 base, leaving 7 bases between the germline ends. Germline V gives CDR1 MNHEY, CDR2 SVGAGI. The length of the CDR3 is 13 residues. The CDR3 coding sequence is TGTGCCAGCAGTTGGGGGCGGAACACTGAAGCTTTCTTT. This translates into CASSWGRNTEAFF.

This clone has more than one count but fewer than ten. This chain uses TRBV6-1 with TRBJ2-7, with 7 bases identical to TRBD2. Trimming cost V 3 bases and J 5 bases; bases outside gene matches: 10. Germline V gives CDR1 MNHNS, CDR2 SASEGT. The CDR3 has 15 amino acids. CDR3 region: CASSEAGDPSDEQYF. The CDR3 nucleotides are TGTGCCAGCAGTGAGGCGGGAGACCCTTCGGACGAGCAGTACTTC.

This chain joins TRBV2 and TRBJ2-6; perhaps TRBD1 as D (6 bases). Trimming removed 5 bases at V and 4 bases at J, with 12 bases between. This CDR3 region has 15 residues. Germline CDR1 is SNHLY and CDR2 is FYNNEI. Here the CDR3 reads CASSTGTSGANVLTF. CDR3 bases: TGTGCCAGCAGTACCGGGACATCAGGGGCCAACGTCCTGACTTTC.

This clone was seen more than once but under ten times. The rearrangement joins TRBV6-1 to TRBJ1-4; tentative D call: TRBD1 (5 bases). CDR3 length: 18 amino acids. V was clipped by 4 bases and J by 0 bases, with 18 bases between them. Germline CDR1 reads MNHNS; CDR2 reads SASEGT. CDR3 region: CASSGGRVSVSTNEKLFF. CDR3 nucleotides: TGTGCCAGCAGTGGTGGCAGGGTCTCCGTTTCAACTAATGAAAAACTGTTTTTT.

This chain links TRBV7-9 with TRBJ1-2, with D unresolved. This CDR3 has 15 amino acids. V lost 7 bases, J lost 4 bases, and 19 bases lay in between. CDR1 is SEHNR, CDR2 FQNEAQ, per germline (reference sequence). The CDR3 here is CASTLSGEKSYGYTF. As DNA, the CDR3 is TGTGCCAGCACCCTATCCGGGGAGAAGAGCTATGGCTACACCTTC.

The chain is built from TRBV19 and TRBJ1-1; D gene unclear. V was trimmed by 9 bases and J by 0 bases, leaving 14 bases between them. The CDR3 contains 14 residues. Per the germline V gene, CDR1 is LNHDA and CDR2 is SQIVND (reference sequence). CDR3 bases: TGTGCCAGCCAGACACAGCAAATGAACACTGAAGCTTTCTTT. It encodes CASQTQQMNTEAFF.